This T cell receptor beta chain appears in the sequencing data of a study of cytomegalovirus exposure and HLA in healthy donors (dated by TCRdb to 2016 to 2017). Regarding the study in general: In an earlier analysis of roughly 500 of the donors, around 300 Gb of sequence data and 90 million to 120 million unique TCR beta sequences from 150 million to 200 million T cells were reported. The study profiled the T cell repertoires of more than 500 subjects by immunosequencing and related them to cytomegalovirus serostatus. An earlier analysis of about 620 of the donors applied high-throughput TCR beta sequencing to assess whether each TCR beta V gene segment acted as functional or pseudogenic. All discovery cohort repertoires had been generated on a single sequencing platform. To predict cytomegalovirus infection status, the study combined high-throughput TCR immunosequencing, statistical association of individual TCRs with disease status, and machine learning. About five DR-DQ haplotypes were handled as single units for association and clustering because linkage in the cohort was strong. The study was designed to test whether signatures of past pathogen exposure could be identified by cataloging public T cell receptors. Among around 400 genotyped donors of the cohort, an average of approximately 240,000 unique TCR beta nucleotide sequences was sequenced per donor, of which 15% to 20% were non-productive. Both class I and class II loci were covered by HLA typing, at four-digit resolution. A separate validation cohort of over a hundred different subjects was used in addition to the approximately 670-subject first cohort. To study patterns of TCR occurrence, a later analysis re-analyzed previously published TCR beta repertoires from around 670 donors and added high-resolution HLA genotyping. Donor age, sex, ethnicity and CMV serostatus were collected together with the repertoire data. Of the roughly 410 genotyped donors, 81% were placed in the genetic ancestry cluster associated with self-reported Caucasian donors. Approximately 300 gigabases of sequencing data and tens of millions of unique TCR sequences made up an early release that covered approximately 620 HLA-typed donors. The number of typed donors differed by locus: about 629-640 for A, B, C, DRB1 and DQB1; 500 to 550 for DQA1; 606 for DPA1; and some 470 for DPB1. A later genetic analysis used genome-wide SNP genotypes for about three fifths of the 666 donors, treating that subset as a discovery cohort. Rather than using new phenotypic data, the later analysis identified candidate immune exposures from TCR beta sequences and from how often those sequences occurred across donors.

The table lists this clone with a count of one. No cognate antigen has been identified for it. Base qualities are missing; no much larger clone stands one base away. The cohort consisted of 600 or so healthy bone marrow donors. All cohort members were sampled while nominally healthy, although unrecorded immune exposures were likely present. The donor was CMV seronegative and belonged to the group of 380 or so seronegative cohort members. Every donor gave a peripheral blood sample, and the peripheral blood mononuclear cells from that sample were used for TCR beta sequencing. Genomic DNA was extracted from the blood cell samples with the Qiagen DNeasy Blood Extraction Kit. The receptor library was made with the immunoSEQ multiplex PCR assay. For the multiplex PCR, a mixture combining 60 forward primers for TCR Vbeta segments and 13 reverse primers for TCR Jbeta segments was used. Amplification of the CDR3 region of rearranged TCR beta genes was performed with a multiplex PCR assay on genomic DNA. The Illumina HiSeq System was used to sequence the amplified TCR beta libraries as 87-base-pair reads. The original methods were these. In a later analysis, some 80 million unique TCR beta chains were counted across the approximately 670 repertoires, and roughly 10 million of these chains were shared by at least two donors. To remove PCR and sequencing errors, raw reads were error-corrected and collapsed into unique sequences using a nearest-neighbor algorithm that merged closely related sequences. V, D and J gene segments were assigned by aligning CDR3 sequences to IMGT reference sequences. For a sequence to be retained, at least a six-nucleotide match to both a V gene segment and a J gene segment was required. A rearrangement counted as productive if the CDR3 had no stop codons and remained in frame with V and J, and every other rearrangement counted as non-productive. CDR3 was defined according to IMGT convention as the region running from the second conserved V-encoded cysteine to the conserved J-encoded phenylalanine. Sequences without an unambiguous match to a single V gene segment were excluded from the earlier analysis of 500 to 700 of the donors. An earlier analysis of just under 600 of the donors called V segments functional above 56.7% productive rearrangements and segregating when the between-donor standard deviation exceeded 5%. A statistical classification framework was built to diagnose cytomegalovirus status from the catalog of TCR beta chain sequences. In a later analysis, TCR nucleotide sequences were compared against IMGT/GENE-DB human TR gene sequences so that V and J genes could be assigned. The TCRdist pipeline was used in a later analysis to assign CDR3 sequences and most-parsimonious VDJ recombination scenarios. In a later analysis, every TCR beta chain was defined by the combination of its CDR3 amino acid sequence and its V-gene family, and reads without a unique V-gene family were dropped. In a later analysis, 450 to 600 highly shared, low-generation-probability nucleotide sequences were removed to address suspected cross-contamination and a sequencing artifact. A later analysis calculated a clonal expansion index for each public chain from normalized within-repertoire ranks of inferred template counts. In a later analysis, generation probabilities were computed with a VDJ recombination model fitted to out-of-frame rearrangements, and the resulting probabilities were checked against IGoR. In a later analysis, hypergeometric tests were used to score TCR-TCR, TCR-HLA and TCR-CMV co-occurrence, with a repertoire-size bias correction applied to TCR pairs. False discovery rates were estimated in a later analysis by permuting HLA or CMV assignments 20 times. In a later analysis, co-occurring TCRs were grouped with DBSCAN, and TCRdist sequence similarity was added when clustering was performed within HLA-allele-positive subsets. For co-occurrence clustering, repertoires with fewer than 30,000 or more than 120,000 public chains were excluded, along with a handful of repertoires with anomalous nucleotide sharing. TCRdb provides this immuneACCESS table in a form limited to in-frame rearrangements. Some clones are lacking; in checked studies, under half of them reflect an unresolved V gene, and why the rest are absent is not known. V and J calls and clone size are as listed in that table; D and trimming were resolved from the DNA. The sample yields some 220,000 clones; 70% to 85% were counted once. The ten largest clones capture about 0.58% of the sample.

According to the germline V gene, CDR1 reads SGHTA and CDR2 reads FQGNSA. The CDR3 contains 15 residues, cysteine and phenylalanine counted. Only CDR3 DNA is held: 45 bases, read in frame from base 1. For this chain, trimming is 6 bases at the V end and 4 bases at the J end, and the number of junction bases without a gene match is 8. Results and caveats for the whole study, not just this receptor: A group of highly shared sequence variants was considered likely to be a technical artifact of the sequencing pipeline. The 87-base-pair reads could not distinguish some IMGT-functional V segments, including TRBV6-2 and TRBV6-3, so those segments were excluded. Most TCR sequences were observed very rarely across donors, whereas some public TCRs were present in many individuals. According to a later analysis, TCR association rates differed among HLA loci, with DRB1 alleles showing the most associated TCRs and HLA-C alleles showing the fewest. A further reported finding was that TCR beta sequences accurately predicted the HLA-A and HLA-B alleles for most subjects in the first cohort. In a later genetic analysis, a missense DCLRE1C variant was associated with V-gene and J-gene trimming of TCR beta chains, and the association was replicated in an independent cohort. CMV serostatus was the only immune exposure information available for the cohort. The authors suggested that the approach could potentially be generalized to other disease states and immunological phenotypes. The classifier was reported to diagnose cytomegalovirus status with high specificity and sensitivity in both the original cohort and the validation cohort. Correlated functional status among segregating V segments might be attributable to linkage disequilibrium, but an unknown experimental factor could not be ruled out. Roughly uniform sequencing depth across donors was assumed in presence/absence analyses, although this assumption may not hold. According to a later genetic analysis, donors in an Asian-associated ancestry cluster had fewer N-insertions in productive TCRs than the approximately 670-donor mean. This cohort had only TCR beta chains sequenced, and the lack of alpha or paired-chain data limited which features could be detected. About 17 rarely observed V segments, including chromosome 9 orphons, were excluded from the earlier analysis of about 600 of the donors because counts were too low. At a false discovery rate of 0.05, a later analysis linked roughly 17,000 TCR beta sequences to specific HLA alleles. Compared with equally common non-associated chains, HLA-associated TCR beta chains in a later analysis were more clonally expanded and had lower generation probabilities. A total of 164 TCR beta chains were listed by the study as associated with cytomegalovirus. In vitro tests confirmed that a few of the cytomegalovirus-associated TCR beta chains recognize cytomegalovirus antigens. Because some donors lacked HLA typing at each locus, the association tests relied only on the typed subset. When HLA alleles, especially DR and DQ, strongly co-occurred, attributing TCR associations to individual alleles was difficult. In a later analysis, several top co-occurrence clusters were reported to appear linked to parvovirus B19, influenza, CMV and Epstein-Barr virus. In a later analysis, most CMV-associated TCR beta chains were found to appear HLA-restricted, with HLA associations seemingly driven largely by CMV exposure. Broadly in line with IMGT annotations, most TCR beta V segments showed up in productive rearrangements about 87% or about 30% of the time in an earlier analysis of under 700 of the donors.

The receptor chain draws on TRBV7-2 and TRBJ2-5; 10 nucleotides in the junction match TRBD1. The clonotype comes from a woman aged 40-49 years in good health and CMV-seronegative. Sequencing was performed on PBMCs. The DNA reads as follows: TGTGCCAGCAGACCGGGACAGGGGTCTCGAGAGACCCAGTACTTC. This yields the protein CASRPGQGSRETQYF.